This T cell receptor beta chain stems from a study of blood T cell repertoires in COVID-19. Whole-study context: Sites across the United States, Italy and Spain contributed samples from acute and convalescent COVID-19. Sources were T cells, B-cell-depleted T cells, or PBMCs; the material itself was cDNA or gDNA.

CDR3 length: 15 amino acids. Germline V lookup: CDR1 SGHTA, CDR2 FQGTGA. The V and J ends lost 2 bases and 8 bases, in that order; junction bases with no gene match: 7. Original handling: Estimates of nucleated cell counts were drawn from the amplification of reference gene primers. Assay used: immunoSEQ multiplex PCR; TCRdb lists only in-frame clones, some missing. Clone size and the V and J calls come from that table; the DNA yielded D and trimming. This sample has some 48,000 clones, with about nine tenths found just once. What was sequenced was peripheral blood. This chain joins TRBV7-3 and TRBJ2-1; 9 bases fit TRBD2. The sequence derives from a man between 65 and 85 years old with acute or convalescent COVID-19. The CDR3: CASSLAGGLQYEQFF. The CDR3 coding sequence is TGTGCCAGCAGCTTAGCGGGGGGGCTTCAGTATGAGCAGTTCTTC.